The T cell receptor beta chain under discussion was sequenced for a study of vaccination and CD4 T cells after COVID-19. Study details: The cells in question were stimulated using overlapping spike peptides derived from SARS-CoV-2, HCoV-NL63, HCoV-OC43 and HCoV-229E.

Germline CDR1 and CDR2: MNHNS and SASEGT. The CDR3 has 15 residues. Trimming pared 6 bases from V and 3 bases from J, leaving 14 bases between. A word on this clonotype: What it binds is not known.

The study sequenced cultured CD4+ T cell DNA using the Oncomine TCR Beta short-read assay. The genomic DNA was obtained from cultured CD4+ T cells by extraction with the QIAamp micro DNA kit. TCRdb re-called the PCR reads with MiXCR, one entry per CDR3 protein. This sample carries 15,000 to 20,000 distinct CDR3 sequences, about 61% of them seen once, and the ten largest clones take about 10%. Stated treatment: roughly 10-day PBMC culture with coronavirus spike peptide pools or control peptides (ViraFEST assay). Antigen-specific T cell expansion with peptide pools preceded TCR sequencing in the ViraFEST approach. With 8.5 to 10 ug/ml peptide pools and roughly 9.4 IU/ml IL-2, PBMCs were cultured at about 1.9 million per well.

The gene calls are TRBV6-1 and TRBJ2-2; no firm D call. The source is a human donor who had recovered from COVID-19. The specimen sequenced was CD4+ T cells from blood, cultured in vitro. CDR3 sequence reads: CASSYRASDTGELFF. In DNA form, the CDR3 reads TGTGCCAGCAGCTATAGGGCATCGGACACCGGGGAGCTGTTTTTT.